Following are 11 T cell receptor beta chains from one sample sequenced in a study of control samples from healthy donors and cancer patients. TCRdb keeps only in-frame clones here, not all; method: immunoSEQ multiplex PCR. This table holds approximately 97,000 clones, around 85% found once. The specimen sequenced was blood. Receptor source: a young man in good health.

This clone occurred many times. CDR3 residues: CASAALDRGLSPLHF. The DNA of the CDR3 is TGTGCCAGCGCGGCCCTGGACAGGGGTCTTTCACCCCTCCACTTT. This rearrangement joins TRBV2 to TRBJ1-6; TRBD1 aligns across 9 bases. V gave up 8 bases and J gave up 9 bases; unmatched junction bases: 11. The germline CDR1 and CDR2 sequences are SNHLY and FYNNEI. The CDR3 consists of 15 residues.

The CDR3 DNA is TGCGCCAGCAGCCAAGATATTGGGGATGTTGGTACGCAGTATTTT. This codes for CASSQDIGDVGTQYF. The chain couples TRBV4-1 to TRBJ2-3; D is ambiguous. V lost 0 bases and J 8 bases, leaving 15 bases between the germline ends. This CDR3 region has 15 residues. Germline values: CDR1 MGHRA, CDR2 YSYEKL.

The rearrangement joins TRBV2 to TRBJ1-6; a weak D match, TRBD1 (5 bases). V lost 6 bases, J lost 2 bases, and 11 bases lay in between. This CDR3 is 15 amino acids long. Germline CDR1 reads SNHLY; CDR2 reads FYNNEI. The CDR3 DNA reads as TGTGCCAGCAGGGCCCAGGGTACCTATAATTCACCCCTCCACTTT. Its protein product is CASRAQGTYNSPLHF.

This chain connects TRBV5-1 to TRBJ2-7, with 7 bases fitting TRBD2. The CDR3 length is 13 residues. Per the germline V gene, CDR1 is SGHRS and CDR2 is YFSETQ. V lost 1 base and J lost 6; bases outside the gene matches: 4. The CDR3 reads CASSLQGGTEQYF. CDR3 nucleotides: TGCGCCAGCAGCTTGCAGGGAGGGACCGAGCAGTACTTC.

The count of this clone is one. The chain joins TRBV14 to TRBJ1-6, with D hard to call. The ends were cut back, 4 bases at V and 8 bases at J, with 9 bases in the middle. The length of the CDR3 is 13 residues. The germline V gene encodes CDR1 SGHDN and CDR2 FVKESK. The CDR3 DNA is TGTGCCAGCAGCCCCTTCTGGGATTCACCCCTCCACTTT. Protein sequence: CASSPFWDSPLHF.

This chain joins TRBV10-3 and TRBJ1-5; no clear D. In germline, CDR1 is ENHRY, CDR2 SYGVKD. The CDR3 covers 15 residues. The V end lost 6 bases, the J end lost 0 bases, and 12 bases lay between the germline ends. CDR3 in DNA: TGTGCCATCAGCGCATTTCCAGATAGCAATCAGCCCCAGCATTTT. Protein sequence: CAISAFPDSNQPQHF.

V usage is TRBV3-1 (or the pseudogene TRBV3-2) and J usage is TRBJ2-1, with D hard to call. Germline loops: CDR1 LGHDT, CDR2 YNNKEL (reference sequence). Trimming took 4 bases from V and 4 from J, leaving 8 bases between them. CDR3 length equals 13 residues. CDR3 in amino acids: CASSRARYNEQFF. DNA for the CDR3: TGTGCCAGCAGCCGAGCTAGGTACAATGAGCAGTTCTTC.

This clone has just one count. The genes are TRBV7-9 and TRBJ2-5; D call uncertain. Germline V gives CDR1 SEHNR, CDR2 FQNEAQ (reference sequence). The CDR3 extends over 13 amino acids. V lost 4 bases and J 14 bases, leaving 20 bases between the germline ends. This CDR3 is CASSYPGLGPVYF. CDR3 DNA: TGTGCCAGCAGCTACCCCGGATTAGGCCCTGTCTACTTC. The full variable domain, in which reference TRBV7-9 and TRBJ2-5 provide the parts outside the CDR3, is DTGVSQNPRHKITKRGQNVTFRCDPISEHNRLYWYRQTLGQGPEFLTYFQNEAQLEKSRLLSDRFSAERPKGSFSTLEIQRTEQGDSAMYLCASSYPGLGPVYFGPGTRLLVL.

The sample holds one count of this clone. The sample contains more than one DNA sequence encoding this CDR3. DNA for the CDR3: TGTGCCAGCAGCCAAGTAAGGGGCGGGGAGCTGTTTTTT. It translates to CASSQVRGGELFF. The rearrangement joins TRBV14 to TRBJ2-2, with a weak D call TRBD1 (5 bases). Germline lookup yields CDR1 SGHDN and CDR2 FVKESK. This CDR3 has 13 residues. The V and J ends lost 1 base and 7 bases respectively, with 7 bases between them.

About this clone: A read error may be the cause here, since a much bigger clone is one base away. The chain combines TRBV30 with TRBJ2-2; D gene ambiguous. V gave up 3 bases and J gave up 1 base, with 0 bases separating them. The CDR3 has 11 amino acids. In germline, CDR1 is GTSNPN, CDR2 SVGIG (reference sequence). The CDR3 here is CAWRNTGELFF. The CDR3 coding sequence is TGTGCCTGGAGGAACACCGGGGAGCTGTTTTTT.

This chain joins TRBV24-1 and TRBJ2-1; possible D gene TRBD2, 5 bases. V shed 11 bases and J shed 7 bases, with 17 bases lying between them. Germline V CDR1 and CDR2: KGHDR, SFDVKD. There are 13 residues in the CDR3. This CDR3 is CANRTWDGNEQFF. The CDR3 DNA reads TGTGCCAACCGGACTTGGGATGGGAATGAGCAGTTCTTC.